This T cell receptor (beta chain) came from a study of T cell clones after liver transplantation. On the study more broadly: Timepoints were pre-transplant, pre-withdrawal, and after withdrawal was completed or failed.

Method: immunoSEQ multiplex PCR; TCRdb's copy keeps in-frame clones and lacks some. The sample includes about 70,000 clones, about 80% of them seen just once. Looked up from germline, CDR1 is KGHSH and CDR2 is LQKENI. This CDR3 is 15 amino acids long. V dropped 6 bases and J dropped 4; count of bases not matched to a gene: 11. The receptor was isolated from a human patient who received a liver transplant. Some T cells may have originated in the graft donor. The material sequenced was CD4+ T cells from blood, taken 12 months after liver transplant. This chain joins TRBV18 and TRBJ2-7; 8 nucleotides match TRBD2. The CDR3 protein is CASSPQAGDRYEQYF. The CDR3 DNA is TGTGCCAGCTCCCCCCAAGCGGGAGATCGGTACGAGCAGTACTTC.